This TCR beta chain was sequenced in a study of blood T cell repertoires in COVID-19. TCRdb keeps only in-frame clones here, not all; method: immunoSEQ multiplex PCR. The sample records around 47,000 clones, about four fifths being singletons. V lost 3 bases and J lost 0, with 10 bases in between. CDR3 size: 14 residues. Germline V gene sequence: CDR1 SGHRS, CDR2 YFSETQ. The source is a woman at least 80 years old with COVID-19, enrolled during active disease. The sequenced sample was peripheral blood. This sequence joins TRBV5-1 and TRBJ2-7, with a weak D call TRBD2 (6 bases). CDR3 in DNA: TGCGCCAGCAGCTCAGCGGGCATCTCCTACGAGCAGTACTTC. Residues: CASSSAGISYEQYF.